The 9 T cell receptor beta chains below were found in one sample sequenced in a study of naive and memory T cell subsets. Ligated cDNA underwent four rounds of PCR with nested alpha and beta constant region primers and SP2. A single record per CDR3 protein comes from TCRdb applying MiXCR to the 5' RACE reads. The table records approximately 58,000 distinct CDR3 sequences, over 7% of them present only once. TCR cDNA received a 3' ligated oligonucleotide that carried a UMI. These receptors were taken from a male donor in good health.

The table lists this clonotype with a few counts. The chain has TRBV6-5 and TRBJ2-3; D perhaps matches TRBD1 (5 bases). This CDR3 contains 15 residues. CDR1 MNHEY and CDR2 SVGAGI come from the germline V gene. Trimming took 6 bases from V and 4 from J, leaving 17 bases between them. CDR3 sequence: CASSRGLAGPDTQYF. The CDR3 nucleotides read TGTGCCAGCAGCCGCGGCCTGGCAGGGCCAGATACGCAGTATTTT.

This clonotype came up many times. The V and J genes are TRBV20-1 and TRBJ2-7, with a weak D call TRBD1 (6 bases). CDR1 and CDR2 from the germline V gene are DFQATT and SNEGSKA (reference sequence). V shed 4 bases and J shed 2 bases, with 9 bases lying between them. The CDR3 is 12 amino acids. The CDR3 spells CSATDRTYEQYF. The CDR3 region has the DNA TGCAGTGCTACGGACAGAACCTACGAGCAGTACTTC.

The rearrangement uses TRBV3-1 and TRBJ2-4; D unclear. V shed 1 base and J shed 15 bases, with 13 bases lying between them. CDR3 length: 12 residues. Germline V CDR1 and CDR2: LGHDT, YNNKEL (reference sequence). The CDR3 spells CASSQGGSFLYF. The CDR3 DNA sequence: TGTGCCAGCAGCCAAGGAGGATCATTTCTGTACTTC.

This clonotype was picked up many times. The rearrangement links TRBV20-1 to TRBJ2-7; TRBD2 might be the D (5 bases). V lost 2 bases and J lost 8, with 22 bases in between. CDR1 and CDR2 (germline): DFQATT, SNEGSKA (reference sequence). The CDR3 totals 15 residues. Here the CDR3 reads CSARSGPVGMDKQYF. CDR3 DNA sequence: TGCAGTGCTAGAAGCGGCCCGGTGGGGATGGATAAGCAGTACTTC.

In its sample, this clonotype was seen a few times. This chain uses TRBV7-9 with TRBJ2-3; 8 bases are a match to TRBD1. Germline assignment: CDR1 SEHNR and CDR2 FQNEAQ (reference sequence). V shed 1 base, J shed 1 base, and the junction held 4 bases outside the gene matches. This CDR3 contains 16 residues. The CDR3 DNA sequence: TGTGCCAGCAGCTTAGGAGTGACAGGGGGCACAGATACGCAGTATTTT. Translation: CASSLGVTGGTDTQYF.

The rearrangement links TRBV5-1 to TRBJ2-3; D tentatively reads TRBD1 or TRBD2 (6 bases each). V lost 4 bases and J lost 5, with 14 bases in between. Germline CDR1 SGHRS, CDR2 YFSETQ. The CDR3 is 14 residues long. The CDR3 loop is CASSPLGGGDTQYF. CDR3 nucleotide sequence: TGCGCCAGCAGCCCCCTGGGGGGCGGAGATACGCAGTATTTT. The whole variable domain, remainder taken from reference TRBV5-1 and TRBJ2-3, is KAGVTQTPRYLIKTRGQQVTLSCSPISGHRSVSWYQQTPGQGLQFLFEYFSETQRNKGNFPGRFSGRQFSNSRSEMNVSTLELGDSALYLCASSPLGGGDTQYFGPGTRLTVL.

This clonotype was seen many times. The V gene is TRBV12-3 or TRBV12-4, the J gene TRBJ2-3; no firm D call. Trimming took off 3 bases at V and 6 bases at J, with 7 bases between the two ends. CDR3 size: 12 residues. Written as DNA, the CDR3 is TGTGCCAGCAGTTTCGGCGCGGATACGCAGTATTTT. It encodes CASSFGADTQYF.

The CDR3, as DNA: TGCGCCAGCAGCCTCGGGGTTTCAACTATACCCTACGAGCAGTACTTC. As protein: CASSLGVSTIPYEQYF. The J gene is TRBJ2-7, the V gene TRBV5-1; tentatively, D is TRBD2 (5 bases). V lost 4 bases to trimming and J lost 2 bases, with 19 bases between them. Germline V lookup: CDR1 SGHRS, CDR2 YFSETQ. The CDR3 loop spans 16 amino acids.

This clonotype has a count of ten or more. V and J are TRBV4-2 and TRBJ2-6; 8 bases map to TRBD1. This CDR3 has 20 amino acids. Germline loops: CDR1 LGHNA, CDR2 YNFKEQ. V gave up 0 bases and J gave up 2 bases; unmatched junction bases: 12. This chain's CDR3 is CASSQDGQGALGTGANVLTF. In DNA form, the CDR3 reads TGTGCCAGCAGCCAAGATGGTCAGGGGGCCTTAGGTACTGGGGCCAACGTCCTGACTTTC.